This entry lists 10 T cell receptor beta chains sequenced from one sample in a study of early T cells in non-severe SARS-CoV-2 infection. Using its own MiXCR run on the 5' RACE reads, TCRdb lists one record per CDR3 protein. The table lists 70,000 to 85,000 distinct CDR3 sequences, about an eighth of them singletons. The sample was whole blood. These receptors originate from an adult who was a healthcare worker with PCR-confirmed SARS-CoV-2 infection or an uninfected control (not recorded which).

The sample holds a few counts of this clonotype. CDR3 sequence reads: CASSSSSGRSRDTQYF. The CDR3 DNA reads as TGTGCCAGCAGTTCCTCTAGCGGGAGGTCGCGAGATACGCAGTATTTT. The chain carries TRBV28 and TRBJ2-3, with 11 bases lining up with TRBD2. Germline-derived CDR1 and CDR2 are MDHEN and SYDVKM. The CDR3 covers 16 residues. Trimming removed 4 bases from V and 5 bases from J; junction bases left unmatched: 8.

This clonotype was seen more than once but under ten times. V usage is TRBV6-5 and J usage is TRBJ1-2, with a weak D call TRBD1 (5 bases). Trimming removed 4 bases from V and 4 bases from J, with 13 bases in between. Germline V CDR1 and CDR2: MNHEY, SVGAGI. The CDR3 length is 14 residues. In DNA, the CDR3 is TGTGCCAGCAGTTCCCAACAGGACCGCTATGGCTACACCTTC. The encoded protein is CASSSQQDRYGYTF.

The sample holds a few counts of this clonotype. The rearrangement joins TRBV5-6 to TRBJ1-4; D unclear. The CDR3 covers 17 residues. V lost 3 bases and J lost 7, with 22 bases in between. CDR1 and CDR2 from the germline V gene are SGHDT and YYEEEE. CDR3 residues: CASSSGGETHAGEKLFF. The CDR3 DNA sequence: TGTGCCAGCAGCTCCGGTGGGGAGACTCATGCAGGTGAAAAACTGTTTTTT.

This clonotype has just a few counts. This chain uses TRBV5-4 with TRBJ2-4; D call uncertain. The CDR3 totals 15 residues. Germline CDR1 reads SGHNT; CDR2 reads YYREEE (reference sequence). Trimming removed 1 base from V and 1 base from J, with 9 bases in between. This CDR3 reads CASSLRSSAKNIQYF. Written as DNA, the CDR3 is TGTGCCAGCAGCTTGCGAAGTTCGGCCAAAAACATTCAGTACTTC.

This clonotype was seen ten or more times. The CDR3 DNA sequence: TGTGCCAGCAGCGAACAGATAGCGGGCCTCTCCTACAATGAGCAGTTCTTC. Translation gives CASSEQIAGLSYNEQFF. V and J are TRBV7-6 and TRBJ2-1; 7 positions match TRBD2. V lost 5 bases to trimming and J lost 0 bases; unmatched junction nucleotides: 10. Germline CDR1 and CDR2: SGHVS and FNYEAQ. This CDR3 comprises 17 residues.

This clonotype has only a few counts. The chain joins TRBV29-1 to TRBJ2-2; D might be TRBD2 (5 bases). CDR3 length equals 13 residues. Trimming cost V 4 bases and J 2 bases, with 8 bases left between them. Germline V gene data show CDR1 as SQVTM and CDR2 as ANQGSEA. CDR3 DNA sequence: TGCAGCGTTGTAGCGAGAAACACCGGGGAGCTGTTTTTT. It translates to CSVVARNTGELFF.

This clonotype was counted only a few times. The chain links TRBV28 to TRBJ2-7, with D perhaps TRBD1 (6 bases). Germline V gene data show CDR1 as MDHEN and CDR2 as SYDVKM. CDR3 size: 16 residues. Trimming cost V 6 bases and J 2 bases, with 20 bases left between them. The CDR3 coding sequence is TGTGCCAGCAGGGTACAGGGAAATGGAGAAGCCTACGAGCAGTACTTC. Residues: CASRVQGNGEAYEQYF.

The table lists this clonotype with many counts. The genes are TRBV18 and TRBJ2-3; 8 nucleotides agree with TRBD1. The germline V gene encodes CDR1 KGHSH and CDR2 LQKENI. Losses at the gene ends were 0 bases for V and 1 base for J; bases not matched to a gene: 3. The CDR3 has 16 residues. The CDR3, as DNA: TGTGCCAGCTCACCACCTGAGACAGGGGGCACAGATACGCAGTATTTT. It translates to CASSPPETGGTDTQYF. The full variable domain, with the rest looked up from reference TRBV18 and TRBJ2-3, is NAGVMQNPRHLVRRRGQEARLRCSPMKGHSHVYWYRQLPEEGLKFMVYLQKENIIDESGMPKERFSAEFPKEGPSILRIQQVVRGDSAAYFCASSPPETGGTDTQYFGPGTRLTVL.

In its sample, this clonotype was seen a few times. This rearrangement joins TRBV7-6 to TRBJ2-7; D gene unclear. CDR3 length: 12 residues. CDR1 SGHVS and CDR2 FNYEAQ come from the germline V gene. Trimming removed 2 bases from V and 6 bases from J, with 8 bases in between. The CDR3 here is CASSLYSGEQYF. The CDR3 nucleotides read TGTGCCAGCAGCTTATACTCGGGCGAGCAGTACTTC.

The chain combines TRBV12-3 or TRBV12-4 with TRBJ2-2; 8 bases match TRBD2. The J segment lost 15 bases and the V segment lost 1 base, leaving 10 bases of the junction unmatched. The CDR3 covers 14 residues. CDR3 sequence reads: CASSLGRETGGMFF. Written as DNA, the CDR3 is TGTGCCAGCAGTTTAGGCAGGGAAACGGGAGGGATGTTTTTT.